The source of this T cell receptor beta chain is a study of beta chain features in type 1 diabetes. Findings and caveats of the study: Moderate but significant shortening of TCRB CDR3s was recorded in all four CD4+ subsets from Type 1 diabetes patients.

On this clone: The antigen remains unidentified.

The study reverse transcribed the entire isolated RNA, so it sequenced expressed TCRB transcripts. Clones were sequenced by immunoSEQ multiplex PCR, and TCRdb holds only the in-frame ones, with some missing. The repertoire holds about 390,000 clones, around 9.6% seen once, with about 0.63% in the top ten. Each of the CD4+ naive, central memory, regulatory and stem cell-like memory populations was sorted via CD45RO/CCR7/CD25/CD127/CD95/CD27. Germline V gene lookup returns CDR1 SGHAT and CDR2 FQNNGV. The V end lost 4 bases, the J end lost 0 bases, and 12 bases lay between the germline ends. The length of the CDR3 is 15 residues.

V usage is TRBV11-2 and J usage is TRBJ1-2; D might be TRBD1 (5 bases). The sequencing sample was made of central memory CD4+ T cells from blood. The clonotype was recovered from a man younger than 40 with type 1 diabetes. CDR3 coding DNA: TGTGCCAGCAGCTCGATACCCAGGGCTAACTATGGCTACACCTTC. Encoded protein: CASSSIPRANYGYTF.